This T cell receptor (beta chain) originates from a study of T-cell memory formation after mild COVID-19. The study's findings and limits: Unconfirmed was the SARS-CoV-2 specificity of second-wave clones that peaked on day 37. Contracting clones from day 15 to 85 had balanced CD4/CD8; later expanders favoured CD4+.

This clonotype was observed a handful of times. Its antigen is still unknown. V shed 2 bases and J 2 bases; nucleotides not matched to a gene: 4. The germline V gene has CDR1 MNHEY and CDR2 SVGEGT. The CDR3 contains 15 residues. TCR alpha and TCR beta cDNA libraries with sample barcodes and UMIs came from 5'RACE using constant-segment primers. TCRdb re-derived calls from the 5' RACE reads in MiXCR, one entry per CDR3 protein. The data hold approximately 250,000 distinct CDR3 sequences, with roughly 15% observed a single time. The genes are TRBV6-2 or TRBV6-3 and TRBJ2-7; 9 bases are shared with TRBD1. Sequenced sample: PBMCs or a T cell subset sorted from them (not recorded which). This sequence was found in an adult woman who had mild COVID-19 (a few samples of this study predate the infection). Cell type and time point are not known. CDR3 region: CASSYGGTGTYEQYF. In DNA, the CDR3 is TGTGCCAGCAGTTACGGGGGGACAGGGACCTACGAGCAGTACTTC.